The 6 T cell receptor beta chains below were found in one sample sequenced in a study of T cell responses to AZD1222 COVID-19 vaccine. The protocol was immunoSEQ multiplex PCR, while the TCRdb copy is restricted to in-frame clones and leaves out a portion. The profile shows approximately 170,000 clones, 80% to 90% of them singletons. Sequencing used peripheral blood, obtained on day 0 of AZD1222 vaccination. These receptors all stem from an adult in good health.

The chain is built from TRBV5-1 and TRBJ2-5, with D perhaps matching TRBD1 (5 bases). The CDR3 runs 13 residues. The germline CDR1 and CDR2 sequences are SGHRS and YFSETQ. V was clipped by 6 bases and J by 0 bases, with 9 bases between them. CDR3 in amino acids: CASTPGYQETQYF. Here the CDR3 DNA reads TGCGCCAGCACCCCAGGGTACCAAGAGACCCAGTACTTC.

The V gene is TRBV9, the J gene TRBJ2-5; a possible D gene is TRBD1 (5 bases). The CDR3 loop spans 16 amino acids. The V and J ends lost 0 bases and 5 bases respectively, with 17 bases between them. CDR1 is SGDLS and CDR2 is YYNGEE in the germline V gene. The CDR3 sequence is CASSVEVAGSWETQYF. In DNA form, the CDR3 reads TGTGCCAGCAGCGTAGAGGTCGCAGGGTCTTGGGAGACCCAGTACTTC.

The DNA for the CDR3 is TGTGCCAGCAGCGTAGGAGGGCTTATGAACACTGAAGCTTTCTTT. It is translated as CASSVGGLMNTEAFF. V is TRBV9 and J is TRBJ1-1; the D is unclear. Trimming removed 0 bases from V and 0 bases from J, with 9 bases in between. Germline CDR1 is SGDLS and CDR2 is YYNGEE. There are 15 residues in the CDR3. The full variable domain, rest sourced from reference TRBV9 and TRBJ1-1, is DSGVTQTPKHLITATGQRVTLRCSPRSGDLSVYWYQQSLDQGLQFLIQYYNGEERAKGNILERFSAQQFPDLHSELNLSSLELGDSALYFCASSVGGLMNTEAFFGQGTRLTVV.

The J gene is TRBJ2-7, the V gene TRBV6-5; 7 positions agree with TRBD2. V trimming: 6 bases; J trimming: 0 bases; junction bases outside the gene matches: 8. This CDR3 region has 15 residues. Germline V gives CDR1 MNHEY, CDR2 SVGAGI. The CDR3 DNA is TGTGCCAGCAGGATTACTAGCGCAGTCTCCTACGAGCAGTACTTC. Translation: CASRITSAVSYEQYF.

The gene calls are TRBV19 and TRBJ2-1, with D tentatively TRBD2 (5 bases). From germline, CDR1 is LNHDA and CDR2 SQIVND (reference sequence). Deletions cut 10 bases from V and 4 bases from J, with 20 bases between. This CDR3 contains 15 residues. CDR3: CATLAPGGDYNEQFF. The CDR3 DNA reads as TGTGCCACCTTAGCCCCCGGAGGAGATTACAATGAGCAGTTCTTC.

This clone has a single count. The chain combines TRBV5-5 with TRBJ1-3; 8 positions agree with TRBD1. This CDR3 is 18 amino acids long. Germline V gene data show CDR1 as SGHKS and CDR2 as YYEKEE (reference sequence). V dropped 1 base and J dropped 0; count of bases not matched to a gene: 9. The CDR3 loop reads CASSLFQGAPISGNTIYF. The CDR3 DNA sequence: TGTGCCAGCAGCTTGTTTCAGGGGGCCCCTATCTCTGGAAACACCATATATTTT.